Following are 13 T cell receptor beta chains from one sample sequenced in a study of shared clonotypes between healthy human individuals. Produced via immunoSEQ multiplex PCR; TCRdb's table is partial and in-frame only. The sample records a few hundred thousand clones, around 96% being singletons. The sequencing sample was made of memory CD8+ T cells sorted from blood. Sample subset: CD45RO+ cells pooled with CCR7-negative TemRA cells. The receptor source for this set is a man younger than 40 in good health.

V and J are TRBV30 and TRBJ1-5; the D is unclear. CDR3 size: 21 residues. Germline lookup yields CDR1 GTSNPN and CDR2 SVGIG (reference sequence). V was clipped by 2 bases and J by 0 bases, with 29 bases between them. The CDR3 sequence is CAWSSGSSESTMLSSNQPQHF. The CDR3 nucleotides are TGTGCCTGGAGTTCGGGTTCTTCGGAGTCCACAATGCTCTCTAGCAATCAGCCCCAGCATTTT.

This chain connects TRBV2 to TRBJ1-2, with D unclear. Germline CDR1 reads SNHLY; CDR2 reads FYNNEI. V lost 1 base to trimming and J lost 0 bases, with 6 bases between them. The CDR3 extends over 14 amino acids. DNA of the CDR3: TGTGCCAGCAGTGAAGAAGTTCCTAACTATGGCTACACCTTC. Its translation: CASSEEVPNYGYTF.

The chain joins TRBV5-1 to TRBJ2-3, with D possibly matching TRBD2 (5 bases). Germline V gene sequence: CDR1 SGHRS, CDR2 YFSETQ. This CDR3 comprises 12 residues. V dropped 7 bases and J dropped 1 base, with 7 bases sitting between them. DNA for the CDR3: TGCGCCAGCGGTAGCGGCACAGATACGCAGTATTTT. Its translation is CASGSGTDTQYF.

This chain uses TRBV2 with TRBJ2-4, with 11 bases matching TRBD2. This CDR3 contains 18 residues. Losses at the gene ends were 6 bases for V and 1 base for J; bases not matched to a gene: 11. Looked up from germline, CDR1 is SNHLY and CDR2 is FYNNEI. CDR3: CASSRGTSGRFAKNIQYF. CDR3 bases: TGTGCCAGCAGCCGAGGTACTAGCGGGAGATTTGCCAAAAACATTCAGTACTTC.

This chain joins TRBV23-1 and TRBJ1-5; 10 bases match TRBD1. TRBV23-1 is designated an ORF whose function remains uncertain. Germline trimming cut 4 bases from V and 2 bases from J; bases unmatched to any gene: 5. This CDR3 has 16 amino acids. The CDR3 sequence is CASSLWDRGGNQPQHF. DNA for the CDR3: TGCGCCAGCAGTCTATGGGACAGGGGAGGCAATCAGCCCCAGCATTTT.

The chain is built from TRBV7-2 and TRBJ2-5; 7 bases are a match to TRBD2. The germline V gene encodes CDR1 SGHTA and CDR2 FQGNSA. V dropped 0 bases and J dropped 5; count of bases not matched to a gene: 3. The CDR3 loop spans 14 amino acids. The CDR3 DNA sequence: TGTGCCAGCAGCTTAGCGGGAGGGCCGGAGACCCAGTACTTC. It codes for CASSLAGGPETQYF.

V and J are TRBV7-3 and TRBJ1-1; perhaps TRBD1 as D (5 bases). This CDR3 spans 13 amino acids. Trimming removed 1 base from V and 8 bases from J, with 11 bases in between. Germline V gene data show CDR1 as SGHTA and CDR2 as FQGTGA. DNA of the CDR3: TGTGCCAGCAGCTTAAGAATGGGGACGGAAGCTTTCTTT. The encoded protein is CASSLRMGTEAFF. The whole variable domain, remainder taken from reference TRBV7-3 and TRBJ1-1, is GAGVSQTPSNKVTEKGKYVELRCDPISGHTALYWYRQSLGQGPEFLIYFQGTGAADDSGLPNDRFFAVRPEGSVSTLKIQRTERGDSAVYLCASSLRMGTEAFFGQGTRLTVV.

The chain links TRBV5-4 to TRBJ2-3; TRBD2 matches at 13 bases. V was pared by 7 bases and J by 7 bases, with 3 bases of the junction left unmatched. The CDR3 totals 13 residues. CDR1 is SGHNT, CDR2 YYREEE, per germline (reference sequence). The chain's CDR3 is CASGLAGVNTQYF. Written as DNA, the CDR3 is TGTGCCAGCGGACTAGCGGGAGTTAATACGCAGTATTTT.

This clone was seen once. This chain joins TRBV4-1 and TRBJ2-1; 11 nucleotides agree with TRBD2. Per the germline V gene, CDR1 is MGHRA and CDR2 is YSYEKL. The CDR3 runs to 16 residues. The V gene end was trimmed by 2 bases and the J gene end by 13 bases; junction bases not matched to a gene: 13. The CDR3: CASSQLIGGLAGHQFF. In DNA, the CDR3 is TGCGCCAGCAGCCAACTAATAGGTGGACTAGCGGGCCATCAGTTCTTC.

The chain carries TRBV5-8 and TRBJ2-7; TRBD2 matches 7 bases. The CDR3 contains 16 residues. Germline V gene sequence: CDR1 SGHTS, CDR2 YDEGEE. V shed 4 bases, J shed 0 bases, and the junction held 10 bases outside the gene matches. CDR3 sequence reads: CASSPGRERFSYEQYF. The CDR3 bases are TGTGCCAGCAGCCCAGGGCGGGAGAGGTTCTCCTACGAGCAGTACTTC. The full variable domain, with the rest looked up from reference TRBV5-8 and TRBJ2-7, is EAGVTQSPTHLIKTRGQQATLRCSPISGHTSVYWYQQALGLGLQFLLWYDEGEERNRGNFPPRFSGRQFPNYSSELNVNALELEDSALYLCASSPGRERFSYEQYFGPGTRLTVT.

The table lists this clone with a few counts. The V gene is TRBV11-2, the J gene TRBJ1-5; D is perhaps TRBD1 (5 bases). Germline values: CDR1 SGHAT, CDR2 FQNNGV. With 5 bases removed from V and 4 bases from J, the gap between germline ends came to 9 bases. The CDR3 contains 13 residues. The CDR3 loop is CASSPGTNQPQHF. CDR3 DNA sequence: TGTGCCAGCAGCCCCGGGACGAATCAGCCCCAGCATTTT.

The gene calls are TRBV15 and TRBJ2-1; 12 nucleotides agree with TRBD2. CDR3 size: 16 residues. Looked up from germline, CDR1 is LNHNV and CDR2 is YYDKDF (reference sequence). V lost 4 bases to trimming and J lost 8 bases; unmatched junction nucleotides: 9. The CDR3 reads CATSIRTSGIFDEQFF. DNA of the CDR3: TGTGCCACCAGCATACGGACTAGCGGGATTTTCGATGAGCAGTTCTTC. The variable domain in full, completed from reference TRBV15 and TRBJ2-1, reads DAMVIQNPRYQVTQFGKPVTLSCSQTLNHNVMYWYQQKSSQAPKLLFHYYDKDFNNEADTPDNFQSRRPNTSFCFLDIRSPGLGDTAMYLCATSIRTSGIFDEQFFGPGTRLTVL.

This sequence joins TRBV28 and TRBJ2-7, with D hard to call. Germline V gene lookup returns CDR1 MDHEN and CDR2 SYDVKM. There are 12 residues in the CDR3. Trimming shortened V by 7 bases and J by 3 bases, and 10 bases separated the two germline ends. CDR3 loop: CASTAKGYEQYF. CDR3 DNA: TGTGCCAGCACCGCAAAGGGCTACGAGCAGTACTTC.